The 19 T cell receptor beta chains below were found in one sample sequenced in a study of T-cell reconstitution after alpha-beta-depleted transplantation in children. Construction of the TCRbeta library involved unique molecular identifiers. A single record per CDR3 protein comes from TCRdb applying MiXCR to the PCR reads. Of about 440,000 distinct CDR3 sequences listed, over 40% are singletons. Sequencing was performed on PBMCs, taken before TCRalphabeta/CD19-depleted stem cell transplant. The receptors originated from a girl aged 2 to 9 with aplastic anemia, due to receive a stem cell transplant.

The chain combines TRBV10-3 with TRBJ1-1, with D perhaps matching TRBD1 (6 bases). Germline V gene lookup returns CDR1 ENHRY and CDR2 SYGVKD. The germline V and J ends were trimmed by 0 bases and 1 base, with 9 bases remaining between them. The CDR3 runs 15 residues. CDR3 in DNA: TGTGCCATCAGTGAGTCAGGGACAAGGAACACTGAAGCTTTCTTT. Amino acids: CAISESGTRNTEAFF.

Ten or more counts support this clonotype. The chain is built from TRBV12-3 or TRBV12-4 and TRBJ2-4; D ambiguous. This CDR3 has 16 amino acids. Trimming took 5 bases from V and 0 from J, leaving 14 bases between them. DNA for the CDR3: TGTGCCAGCAGTCTCGGAGACCTCTTAGCCAAAAACATTCAGTACTTC. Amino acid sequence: CASSLGDLLAKNIQYF.

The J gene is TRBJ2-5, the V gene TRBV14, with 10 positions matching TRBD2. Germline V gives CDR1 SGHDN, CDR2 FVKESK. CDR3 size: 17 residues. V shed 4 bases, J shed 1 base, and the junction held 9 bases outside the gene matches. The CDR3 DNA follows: TGTGCCAGCAGCCCCCTGGGCACTAGCGGGATCCAAGAGACCCAGTACTTC. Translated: CASSPLGTSGIQETQYF.

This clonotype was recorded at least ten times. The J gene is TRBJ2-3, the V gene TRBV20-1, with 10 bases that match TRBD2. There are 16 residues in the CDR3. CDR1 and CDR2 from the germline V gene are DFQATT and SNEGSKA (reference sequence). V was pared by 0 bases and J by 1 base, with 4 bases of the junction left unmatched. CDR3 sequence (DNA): TGCAGTGCTAGAGAGTCCGGGACTAGCGGCACAGATACGCAGTATTTT. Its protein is CSARESGTSGTDTQYF.

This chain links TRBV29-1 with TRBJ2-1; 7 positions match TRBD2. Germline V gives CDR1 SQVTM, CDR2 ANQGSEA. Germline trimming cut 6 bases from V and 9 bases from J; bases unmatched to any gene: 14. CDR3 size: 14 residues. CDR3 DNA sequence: TGCAGCGTCTCGGGCGGGGGACTGGTTGTTGAGCAGTTCTTC. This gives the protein CSVSGGGLVVEQFF.

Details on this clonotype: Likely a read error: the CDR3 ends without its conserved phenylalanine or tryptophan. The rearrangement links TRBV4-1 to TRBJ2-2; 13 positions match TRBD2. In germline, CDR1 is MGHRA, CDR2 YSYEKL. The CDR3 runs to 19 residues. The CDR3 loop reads CVSSQDGGTSGANTGELFS. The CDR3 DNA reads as TGCGTCAGCAGCCAAGACGGCGGGACTAGCGGGGCGAACACCGGGGAGCTGTTTTCT.

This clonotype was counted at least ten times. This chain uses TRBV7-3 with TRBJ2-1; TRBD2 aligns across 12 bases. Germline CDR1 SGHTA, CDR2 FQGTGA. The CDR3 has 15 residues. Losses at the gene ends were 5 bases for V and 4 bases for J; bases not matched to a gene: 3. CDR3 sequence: CASSLAGGIYNEQFF. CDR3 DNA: TGTGCCAGCAGCCTAGCGGGAGGGATATACAATGAGCAGTTCTTC.

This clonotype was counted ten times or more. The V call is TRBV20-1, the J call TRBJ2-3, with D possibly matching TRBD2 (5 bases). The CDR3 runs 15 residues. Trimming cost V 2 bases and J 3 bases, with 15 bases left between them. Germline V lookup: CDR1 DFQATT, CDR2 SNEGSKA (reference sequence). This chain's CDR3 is CSARLGGSATDTQYF. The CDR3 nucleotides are TGCAGTGCTAGATTGGGCGGTAGCGCAACAGATACGCAGTATTTT.

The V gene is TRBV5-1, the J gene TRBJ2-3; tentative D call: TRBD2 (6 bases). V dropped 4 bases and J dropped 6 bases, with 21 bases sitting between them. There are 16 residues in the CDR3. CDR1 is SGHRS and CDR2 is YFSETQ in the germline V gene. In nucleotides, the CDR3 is TGCGCCAGCAGCCGCCTGCAGGGCTCGGAGGGGGATACGCAGTATTTT. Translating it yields CASSRLQGSEGDTQYF.

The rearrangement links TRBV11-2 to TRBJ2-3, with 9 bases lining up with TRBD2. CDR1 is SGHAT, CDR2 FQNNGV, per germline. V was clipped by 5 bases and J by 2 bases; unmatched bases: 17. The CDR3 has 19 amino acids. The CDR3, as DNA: TGTGCCAGCAGCCGTCCCCAGCGGGAGGCCCTCCCCTACACAGATACGCAGTATTTT. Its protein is CASSRPQREALPYTDTQYF.

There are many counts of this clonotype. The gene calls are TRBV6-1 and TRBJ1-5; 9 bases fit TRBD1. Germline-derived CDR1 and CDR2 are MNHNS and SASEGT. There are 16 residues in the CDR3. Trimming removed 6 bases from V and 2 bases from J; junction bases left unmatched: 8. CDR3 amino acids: CASREPGQGGNQPQHF. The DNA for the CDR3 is TGTGCCAGCAGGGAACCGGGACAGGGCGGCAATCAGCCCCAGCATTTT.

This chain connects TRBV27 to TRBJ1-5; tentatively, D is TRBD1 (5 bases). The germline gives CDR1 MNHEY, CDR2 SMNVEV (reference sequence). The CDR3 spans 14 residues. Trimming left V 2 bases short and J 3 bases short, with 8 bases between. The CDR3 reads CASSLRGINQPQHF. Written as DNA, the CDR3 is TGTGCCAGCAGTTTAAGGGGAATCAATCAGCCCCAGCATTTT.

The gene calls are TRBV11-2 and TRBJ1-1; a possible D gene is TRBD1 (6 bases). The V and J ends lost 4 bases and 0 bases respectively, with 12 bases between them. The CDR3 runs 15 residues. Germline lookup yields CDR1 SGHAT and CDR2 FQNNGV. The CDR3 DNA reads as TGTGCCAGCAGCTCCCACAGGGACTTGAACACTGAAGCTTTCTTT. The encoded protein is CASSSHRDLNTEAFF.

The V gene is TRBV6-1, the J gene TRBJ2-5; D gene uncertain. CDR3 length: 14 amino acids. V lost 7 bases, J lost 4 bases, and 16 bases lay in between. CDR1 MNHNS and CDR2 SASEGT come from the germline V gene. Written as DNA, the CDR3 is TGTGCCAGCACCACACCCGATAGGTTAGAGACCCAGTACTTC. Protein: CASTTPDRLETQYF.

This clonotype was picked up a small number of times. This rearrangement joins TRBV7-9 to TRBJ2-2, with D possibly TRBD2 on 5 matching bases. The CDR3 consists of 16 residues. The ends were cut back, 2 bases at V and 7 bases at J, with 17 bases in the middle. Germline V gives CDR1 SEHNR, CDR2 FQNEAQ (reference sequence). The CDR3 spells CASSLWGVVRGGELFF. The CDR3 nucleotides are TGTGCCAGCAGCTTATGGGGAGTGGTCAGAGGCGGGGAGCTGTTTTTT.

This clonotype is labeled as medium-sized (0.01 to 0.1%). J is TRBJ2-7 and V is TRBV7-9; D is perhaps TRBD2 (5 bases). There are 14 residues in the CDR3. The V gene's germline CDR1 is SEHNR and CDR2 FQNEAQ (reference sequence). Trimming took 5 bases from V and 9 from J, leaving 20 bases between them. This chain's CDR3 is CASSGPSASSGQYF. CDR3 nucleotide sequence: TGTGCCAGCAGCGGGCCATCTGCGAGCAGCGGGCAGTACTTC.

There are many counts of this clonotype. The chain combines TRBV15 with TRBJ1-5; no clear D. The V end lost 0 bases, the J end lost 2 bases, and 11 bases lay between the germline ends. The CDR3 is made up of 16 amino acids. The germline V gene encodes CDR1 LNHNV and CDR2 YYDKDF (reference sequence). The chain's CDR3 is CATSRDPLSGNQPQHF. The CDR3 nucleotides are TGTGCCACCAGCAGAGATCCACTTTCCGGCAATCAGCCCCAGCATTTT. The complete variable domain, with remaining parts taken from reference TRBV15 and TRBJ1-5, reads DAMVIQNPRYQVTQFGKPVTLSCSQTLNHNVMYWYQQKSSQAPKLLFHYYDKDFNNEADTPDNFQSRRPNTSFCFLDIRSPGLGDTAMYLCATSRDPLSGNQPQHFGDGTRLSIL.

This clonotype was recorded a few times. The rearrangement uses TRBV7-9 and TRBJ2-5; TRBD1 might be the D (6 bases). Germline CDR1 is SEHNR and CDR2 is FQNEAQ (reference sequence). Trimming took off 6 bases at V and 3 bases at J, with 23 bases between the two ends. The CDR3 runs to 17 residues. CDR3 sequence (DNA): TGTGCCAGCAGGCGCCCGGTCAGGGGAGAAGATAAAGAGACCCAGTACTTC. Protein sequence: CASRRPVRGEDKETQYF.

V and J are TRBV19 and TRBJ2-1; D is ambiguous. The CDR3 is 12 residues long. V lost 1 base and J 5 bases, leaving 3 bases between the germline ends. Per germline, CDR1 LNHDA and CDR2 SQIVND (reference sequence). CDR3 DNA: TGTGCCAGTAGTATAGGGGACAATGAGCAGTTCTTC. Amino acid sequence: CASSIGDNEQFF.